A single sample is the source of the 29 T cell receptor beta chains below, sequenced in a study of OX40 agonist ivuxolimab in advanced cancers. Data came from immunoSEQ multiplex PCR; TCRdb stores just in-frame clones and leaves some out. This sample yields approximately 76,000 clones, of which about 88% are seen a single time; under 15% belongs to the top ten. Source: CD4+ or CD8+ T cells sorted from blood, taken in a trial of the OX40 agonist ivuxolimab. The receptors were sampled from an adult with an advanced solid tumor such as melanoma, head and neck, liver or kidney cancer.

In regard to this clone: Sequence at one end of the junction differs from germline and may be a read error. The gene calls are TRBV6-1 and TRBJ1-3; 9 bases are a match to TRBD1. Germline loops: CDR1 MNHNS, CDR2 SASEGT. This CDR3 has 15 amino acids. CDR3 protein: CASREDRGIGNTIYF. The CDR3 nucleotides read TGTGCCAGCAGAGAAGACAGGGGGATTGGAAACACCATATATTTT.

This chain connects TRBV10-3 to TRBJ1-2, with TRBD1 matching over 10 bases. The CDR3 loop spans 16 amino acids. Germline assignment: CDR1 ENHRY and CDR2 SYGVKD. Trimming took 2 bases from V and 5 from J; bases not matched to a gene: 8. CDR3 sequence (DNA): TGTGCCATCAGTGAGGCCACCGGGACAGGGGTGTATGGCTACACCTTC. Its translation is CAISEATGTGVYGYTF.

The rearrangement joins TRBV18 to TRBJ1-1, with no clear D. Germline CDR1 and CDR2: KGHSH and LQKENI. Trimming left V 5 bases short and J 2 bases short, with 6 bases between. This CDR3 region has 12 residues. CDR3 protein: CASSAYNTEAFF. Here the CDR3 DNA reads TGTGCCAGCTCAGCTTACAACACTGAAGCTTTCTTT.

The chain carries TRBV29-1 and TRBJ2-3, with D unclear. The ends were cut back, 5 bases at V and 1 base at J, with 4 bases in the middle. The CDR3 is 11 amino acids. The V gene's germline CDR1 is SQVTM and CDR2 ANQGSEA. The CDR3 nucleotides read TGCAGCGTTCAGGGCACAGATACGCAGTATTTT. This gives the protein CSVQGTDTQYF.

This sequence joins TRBV19 and TRBJ2-2; D gene unclear. The V end was cut by 10 bases, the J end by 4 bases, with 19 bases between. Germline CDR1 is LNHDA and CDR2 is SQIVND (reference sequence). The CDR3 consists of 15 residues. The CDR3 here is CATNHGRRGTGELFF. In DNA form, the CDR3 reads TGTGCCACTAACCACGGCCGACGAGGCACCGGGGAGCTGTTTTTT.

J is TRBJ1-6 and V is TRBV19, with D unresolved. Trimming left V 6 bases short and J 2 bases short, with 11 bases between. Germline values: CDR1 LNHDA, CDR2 SQIVND (reference sequence). CDR3 length equals 15 residues. This CDR3 reads CASREGLTYNSPLHF. CDR3 coding DNA: TGTGCCAGTAGAGAAGGGCTAACCTATAATTCACCCCTCCACTTT.

J is TRBJ2-1 and V is TRBV7-8; D remains ambiguous. CDR3 size: 14 residues. The germline V and J ends were trimmed by 2 bases and 8 bases, with 13 bases remaining between them. Germline assignment: CDR1 SGHVS and CDR2 FQNEAQ. This CDR3 is CASSLMRPRHEQFF. CDR3 DNA sequence: TGTGCCAGCAGCTTAATGAGACCCCGACATGAGCAGTTCTTC.

The rearrangement links TRBV5-1 to TRBJ1-5, with D perhaps TRBD1 (6 bases). The germline CDR1 and CDR2 sequences are SGHRS and YFSETQ. V was pared by 0 bases and J by 1 base, with 8 bases between. The CDR3 extends over 15 amino acids. The CDR3 DNA reads as TGCGCCAGCAGCTTGGCAGGGGTAAGCAATCAGCCCCAGCATTTT. It translates to CASSLAGVSNQPQHF. The full variable domain, with the rest looked up from reference TRBV5-1 and TRBJ1-5, is KAGVTQTPRYLIKTRGQQVTLSCSPISGHRSVSWYQQTPGQGLQFLFEYFSETQRNKGNFPGRFSGRQFSNSRSEMNVSTLELGDSALYLCASSLAGVSNQPQHFGDGTRLSIL.

Note on this clone: The junction shows a germline mismatch at one end, possibly a read error. V usage is TRBV7-7 and J usage is TRBJ2-1; TRBD2 matches at 11 bases. The CDR3 contains 14 residues. CDR1 and CDR2 (germline): SSHAT, FNYEAQ (reference sequence). CDR3 bases: TGTGCTAGCAGCTTACTAGCGGGAGAGGGCGAGCAGTTCTTC. This codes for CASSLLAGEGEQFF.

CDR3 sequence reads: CASSFGQGSPLHF. The CDR3 DNA sequence: TGTGCCAGCAGCTTCGGTCAGGGGTCACCCCTCCACTTT. The chain joins TRBV28 to TRBJ1-6; D possibly corresponds to TRBD1 (6 bases). CDR1 and CDR2 (germline): MDHEN, SYDVKM. The CDR3 is made up of 13 amino acids. Trimming left V 6 bases short and J 10 bases short, with 13 bases between.

The sample holds a few counts of this clone. This sequence joins TRBV4-2 and TRBJ2-7; 7 positions match TRBD1. This CDR3 is built from 14 residues. Trimming took 1 base from V and 6 from J; bases not matched to a gene: 6. Germline CDR1 and CDR2: LGHNA and YNFKEQ. CDR3 nucleotides: TGTGCCAGCAGCCAAGTCGAGGGGGCTGCCGAGCAGTACTTC. Translated, it gives CASSQVEGAAEQYF.

The genes are TRBV7-8 and TRBJ1-4, with D possibly TRBD1 on 5 matching bases. Germline values: CDR1 SGHVS, CDR2 FQNEAQ. This CDR3 region has 14 residues. Trimming removed 5 bases from V and 4 bases from J, with 11 bases in between. The CDR3 sequence is CASSRGRDNEKLFF. In DNA form, the CDR3 reads TGTGCCAGCAGCAGAGGCAGGGATAATGAAAAACTGTTTTTT.

The J gene is TRBJ2-3, the V gene TRBV18, with D perhaps matching TRBD2 (6 bases). V dropped 2 bases and J dropped 2 bases, with 14 bases sitting between them. This CDR3 contains 16 residues. CDR1 and CDR2 (germline): KGHSH, LQKENI. CDR3 sequence (DNA): TGTGCCAGCTCACCATCTAGGCGGGGAGTCACAGATACGCAGTATTTT. This translates into CASSPSRRGVTDTQYF.

The J gene is TRBJ2-1, the V gene TRBV6-5; D uncertain. V lost 0 bases and J 9 bases, leaving 9 bases between the germline ends. The CDR3 totals 13 residues. From germline, CDR1 is MNHEY and CDR2 SVGAGI. CDR3 in amino acids: CASSYSFGSEQFF. Written as DNA, the CDR3 is TGTGCCAGCAGTTACTCCTTCGGTAGTGAGCAGTTCTTC.

This chain connects TRBV19 to TRBJ1-2; D is unclear. Germline V CDR1 and CDR2: LNHDA, SQIVND (reference sequence). This CDR3 is 11 amino acids long. V lost 5 bases and J lost 6, with 7 bases in between. The CDR3 here is CASSVGHGYTF. CDR3 sequence (DNA): TGTGCCAGTAGTGTGGGCCATGGCTACACCTTC. Full variable domain (outside the CDR3, taken from reference TRBV19 and TRBJ1-2): DGGITQSPKYLFRKEGQNVTLSCEQNLNHDAMYWYRQDPGQGLRLIYYSQIVNDFQKGDIAEGYSVSREKKESFPLTVTSAQKNPTAFYLCASSVGHGYTFGSGTRLTVV.

The J gene is TRBJ2-1, the V gene TRBV9; a weak D match, TRBD2 (6 bases). V gave up 0 bases and J gave up 3 bases, with 10 bases separating them. The CDR3 length is 15 residues. Germline values: CDR1 SGDLS, CDR2 YYNGEE. The CDR3 DNA follows: TGTGCCAGCAGCGTAGGGGGAGGAGGCTACAATGAGCAGTTCTTC. Protein: CASSVGGGGYNEQFF. Combining the CDR3 with reference TRBV9 and TRBJ2-1 gives the whole variable domain DSGVTQTPKHLITATGQRVTLRCSPRSGDLSVYWYQQSLDQGLQFLIQYYNGEERAKGNILERFSAQQFPDLHSELNLSSLELGDSALYFCASSVGGGGYNEQFFGPGTRLTVL.

The chain carries TRBV29-1 and TRBJ1-2, with a possible D match to TRBD1 (5 bases). V was clipped by 4 bases and J by 8 bases, with 17 bases between them. Germline V gives CDR1 SQVTM, CDR2 ANQGSEA. The length of the CDR3 is 13 residues. CDR3 nucleotides: TGCAGCGTTGGTGACAGAGAGGGCGCGGGCTACACCTTC. Its translation: CSVGDREGAGYTF.

This clone occurred a few times. The V and J genes are TRBV11-2 and TRBJ2-1; D gene uncertain. The V gene's germline CDR1 is SGHAT and CDR2 FQNNGV. V lost 1 base to trimming and J lost 0 bases, with 19 bases between them. This CDR3 region has 19 residues. CDR3 in DNA: TGTGCCAGCAGCTTAGGCAGGAAAGTGGTTGCTGGCTCCTACAATGAGCAGTTCTTC. It specifies CASSLGRKVVAGSYNEQFF.

The V call is TRBV11-1, the J call TRBJ2-7; D might be TRBD1 (6 bases). Per germline, CDR1 SGHAT and CDR2 FQDESV (reference sequence). Between the trimmed V and J ends, which lost 4 bases and 3 bases, there was a span of 16 bases. The CDR3 is 15 amino acids. The CDR3 DNA follows: TGTGCCAGCAGCTCCGACAGGACCTCATACTACGAGCAGTACTTC. It codes for CASSSDRTSYYEQYF.

This clone was seen a single time. This rearrangement joins TRBV2 to TRBJ2-1; D gene unclear. Germline CDR1 SNHLY, CDR2 FYNNEI. CDR3 length equals 14 residues. Trimming removed 5 bases at V and 0 bases at J, with 8 bases between. The CDR3 protein is CASSKRTSYNEQFF. The CDR3 DNA reads as TGTGCCAGCAGTAAGCGTACCTCCTACAATGAGCAGTTCTTC.

Written as DNA, the CDR3 is TGCAGCGTCGCCCAGGGACGCTACGAGCAGTACTTC. Translated, it gives CSVAQGRYEQYF. This chain uses TRBV29-1 with TRBJ2-7; possibly TRBD1 or TRBD2 for D (5 bases each). Trimming removed 6 bases at V and 3 bases at J, with 12 bases between. The length of the CDR3 is 12 residues. Germline CDR1 SQVTM, CDR2 ANQGSEA.

The chain links TRBV7-9 to TRBJ2-1, with 10 bases that match TRBD2. CDR1 and CDR2 (germline): SEHNR, FQNEAQ (reference sequence). This CDR3 contains 19 residues. Trimming took 3 bases from V and 1 from J; bases not matched to a gene: 12. The CDR3 nucleotides read TGTGCCAGCAGCTTCGGGATCCTAGCGGGAGTAGGGTCCTACAATGAGCAGTTCTTC. It encodes CASSFGILAGVGSYNEQFF.

The rearrangement joins TRBV30 to TRBJ1-5; 8 bases line up with TRBD1. Unmatched junction bases numbered 1, after V lost 0 bases and J lost 6 bases. In germline, CDR1 is GTSNPN, CDR2 SVGIG (reference sequence). The CDR3 totals 13 residues. CDR3 DNA: TGTGCCTGGAGTGTACAGGGGGTTCAGCCCCAGCATTTT. Translating it yields CAWSVQGVQPQHF.

The chain recombines TRBV6-5 with TRBJ2-7; TRBD2 matches 10 bases. Germline assignment: CDR1 MNHEY and CDR2 SVGAGI. With 5 bases clipped from V and 2 bases from J, the junction kept 3 bases outside the gene matches. This CDR3 comprises 14 residues. The CDR3: CASSIAGGPYEQYF. The CDR3 DNA follows: TGTGCCAGCAGTATAGCGGGAGGCCCCTACGAGCAGTACTTC.

The CDR3 sequence: CSVRAEGAEAFF. The CDR3 nucleotides read TGCAGCGTCCGGGCCGAGGGCGCTGAAGCTTTCTTT. The chain has TRBV29-1 and TRBJ1-1, with D unresolved. Trimming cost V 6 bases and J 6 bases, with 14 bases left between them. This CDR3 is built from 12 residues. From germline, CDR1 is SQVTM and CDR2 ANQGSEA. The full variable domain, completed using reference TRBV29-1 and TRBJ1-1, is SAVISQKPSRDICQRGTSLTIQCQVDSQVTMMFWYRQQPGQSLTLIATANQGSEATYESGFVIDKFPISRPNLTFSTLTVSNMSPEDSSIYLCSVRAEGAEAFFGQGTRLTVV.

This CDR3 reads CSAANRGGYEQYF. The CDR3 DNA is TGCAGCGCCGCTAATAGGGGGGGCTACGAGCAGTACTTC. The chain employs TRBV29-1 and TRBJ2-7; possible D gene TRBD2, 7 bases. V lost 7 bases and J lost 3, with 16 bases in between. Looked up from germline, CDR1 is SQVTM and CDR2 is ANQGSEA. This CDR3 contains 13 residues.

This clone appeared a few times. The same CDR3 arises from other DNA sequences in this sample as well. This chain links TRBV5-1 with TRBJ1-1; D is possibly TRBD1 (6 bases). The length of the CDR3 is 14 residues. V lost 4 bases and J lost 1, with 11 bases in between. Germline CDR1 and CDR2: SGHRS and YFSETQ. The CDR3 protein is CASSPGQGNTEAFF. Written as DNA, the CDR3 is TGCGCCAGCAGCCCGGGACAAGGGAACACTGAAGCTTTCTTT.

The rearrangement joins TRBV7-3 to TRBJ1-2; D unresolved. CDR3 length: 14 amino acids. CDR1 is SGHTA, CDR2 FQGTGA, per germline. The germline V and J ends were trimmed by 2 bases and 13 bases, with 20 bases remaining between them. The CDR3 reads CASSLGSGGLPTTF. In nucleotides, the CDR3 is TGTGCCAGCAGCTTAGGTTCAGGCGGTCTTCCAACCACCTTC.

The rearrangement uses TRBV6-6 and TRBJ1-6, with a weak D call TRBD1 (6 bases). The CDR3 has 14 residues. The germline V gene has CDR1 MNHNY and CDR2 SVGAGI (reference sequence). The V end was cut by 2 bases, the J end by 7 bases, with 9 bases between. The CDR3 reads CASSYDRLNSPLHF. The CDR3 region has the DNA TGTGCCAGCAGTTACGACAGGCTCAATTCACCCCTCCACTTT.